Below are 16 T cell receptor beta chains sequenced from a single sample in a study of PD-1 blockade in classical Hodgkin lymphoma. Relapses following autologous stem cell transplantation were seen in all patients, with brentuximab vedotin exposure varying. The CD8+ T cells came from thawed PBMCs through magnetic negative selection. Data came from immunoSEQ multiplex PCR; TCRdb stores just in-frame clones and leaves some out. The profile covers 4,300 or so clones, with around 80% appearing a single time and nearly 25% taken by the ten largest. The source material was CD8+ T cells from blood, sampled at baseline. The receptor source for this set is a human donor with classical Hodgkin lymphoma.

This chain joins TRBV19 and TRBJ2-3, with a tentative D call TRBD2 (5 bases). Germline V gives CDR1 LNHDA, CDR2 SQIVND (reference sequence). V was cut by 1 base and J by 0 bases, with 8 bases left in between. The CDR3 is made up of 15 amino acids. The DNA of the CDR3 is TGTGCCAGTAGTATAGCCTCGGGGAGCACAGATACGCAGTATTTT. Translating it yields CASSIASGSTDTQYF.

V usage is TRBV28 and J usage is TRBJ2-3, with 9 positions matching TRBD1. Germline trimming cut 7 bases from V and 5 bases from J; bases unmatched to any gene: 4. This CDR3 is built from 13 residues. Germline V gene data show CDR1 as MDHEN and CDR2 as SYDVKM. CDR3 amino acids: CASNRGQIDTQYF. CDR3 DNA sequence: TGTGCCAGCAACAGGGGGCAGATAGATACGCAGTATTTT.

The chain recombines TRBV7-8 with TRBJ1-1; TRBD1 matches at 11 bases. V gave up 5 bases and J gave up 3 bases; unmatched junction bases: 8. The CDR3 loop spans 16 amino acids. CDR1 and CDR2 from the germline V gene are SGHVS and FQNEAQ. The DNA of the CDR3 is TGTGCCAGCAGCGCGGCCGGGACAGGGGGTTACACTGAAGCTTTCTTT. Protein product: CASSAAGTGGYTEAFF. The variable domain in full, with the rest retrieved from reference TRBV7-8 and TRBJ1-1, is GAGVSQSPRYKVAKRGQDVALRCDPISGHVSLFWYQQALGQGPEFLTYFQNEAQLDKSGLPSDRFFAERPEGSVSTLKIQRTQQEDSAVYLCASSAAGTGGYTEAFFGQGTRLTVV.

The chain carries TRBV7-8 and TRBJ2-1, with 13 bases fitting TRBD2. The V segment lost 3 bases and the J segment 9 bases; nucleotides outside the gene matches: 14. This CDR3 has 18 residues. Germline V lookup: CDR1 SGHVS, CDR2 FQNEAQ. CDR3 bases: TGTGCCAGCAGCTTTAAGATGAGCCCGGGACTAGCGGGATTTGAGCAGTTCTTC. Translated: CASSFKMSPGLAGFEQFF.

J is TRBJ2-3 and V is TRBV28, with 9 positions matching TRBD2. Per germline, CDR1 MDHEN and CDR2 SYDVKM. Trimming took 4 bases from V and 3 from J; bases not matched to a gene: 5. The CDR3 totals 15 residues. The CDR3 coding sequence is TGTGCCAGCAGTTCGGGGACTAGCTATACAGATACGCAGTATTTT. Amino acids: CASSSGTSYTDTQYF.

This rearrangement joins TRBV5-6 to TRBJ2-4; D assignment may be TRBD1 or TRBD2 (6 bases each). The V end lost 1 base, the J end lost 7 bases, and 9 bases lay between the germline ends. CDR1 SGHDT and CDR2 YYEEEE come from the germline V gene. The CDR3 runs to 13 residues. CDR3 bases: TGTGCCAGCAGCTTGAGGGGGGATAACATTCAGTACTTC. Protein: CASSLRGDNIQYF.

The CDR3 coding sequence is TGTGCCAGCAGCGAGCGAGGGGACAGAACAAGGTTTGCAGCCAAAAACATTCAGTACTTC. This codes for CASSERGDRTRFAAKNIQYF. The V and J genes are TRBV9 and TRBJ2-4, with 7 bases fitting TRBD1. The CDR3 has 20 residues. V lost 3 bases, J lost 0 bases, and 18 bases stayed unmatched. The germline V gene has CDR1 SGDLS and CDR2 YYNGEE. The full variable domain, in which reference TRBV9 and TRBJ2-4 provide the parts outside the CDR3, is DSGVTQTPKHLITATGQRVTLRCSPRSGDLSVYWYQQSLDQGLQFLIQYYNGEERAKGNILERFSAQQFPDLHSELNLSSLELGDSALYFCASSERGDRTRFAAKNIQYFGAGTRLSVL.

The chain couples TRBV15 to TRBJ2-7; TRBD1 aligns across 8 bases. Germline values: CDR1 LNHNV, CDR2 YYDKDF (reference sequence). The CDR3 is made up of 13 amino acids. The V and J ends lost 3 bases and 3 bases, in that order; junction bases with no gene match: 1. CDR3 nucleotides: TGTGCCACCAGCAGGACAGGGGTCTACGAGCAGTACTTC. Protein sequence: CATSRTGVYEQYF.

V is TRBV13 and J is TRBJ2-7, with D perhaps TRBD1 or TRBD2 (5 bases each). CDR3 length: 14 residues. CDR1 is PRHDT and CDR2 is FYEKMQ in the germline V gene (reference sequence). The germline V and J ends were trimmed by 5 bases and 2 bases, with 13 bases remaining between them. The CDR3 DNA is TGTGCCAGCAGCCCCAACCGGGACGCCTACGAGCAGTACTTC. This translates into CASSPNRDAYEQYF.

The CDR3 region is CAISEGQINTEAFF. DNA for the CDR3: TGTGCCATCAGTGAGGGGCAGATAAACACTGAAGCTTTCTTT. The chain links TRBV10-3 to TRBJ1-1; D remains unclear. Germline CDR1 ENHRY, CDR2 SYGVKD. The CDR3 runs 14 residues. Trimming stripped 2 bases from V and 2 bases from J, with 9 bases between.

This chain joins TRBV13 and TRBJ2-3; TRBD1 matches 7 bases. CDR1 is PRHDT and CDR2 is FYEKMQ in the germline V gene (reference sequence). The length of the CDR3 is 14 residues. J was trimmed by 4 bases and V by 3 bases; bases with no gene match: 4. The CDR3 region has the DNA TGTGCCAGCAGCTTGGCGACAGGGCCAGATACGCAGTATTTT. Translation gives CASSLATGPDTQYF.

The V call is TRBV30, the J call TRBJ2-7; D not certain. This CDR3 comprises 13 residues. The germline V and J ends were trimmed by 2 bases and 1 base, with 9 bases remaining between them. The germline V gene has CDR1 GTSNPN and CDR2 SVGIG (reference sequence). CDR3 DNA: TGTGCCTGGAGTTCTCCTTGGTCCTACGAGCAGTACTTC. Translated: CAWSSPWSYEQYF.

DNA for the CDR3: TGTGCCAGCAGAGGGCAGGGGTACTACGAGCAGTACTTC. Its protein is CASRGQGYYEQYF. The V call is TRBV2, the J call TRBJ2-7, with a weak D call TRBD1 (6 bases). V dropped 6 bases and J dropped 3 bases, with 12 bases sitting between them. Per germline, CDR1 SNHLY and CDR2 FYNNEI. This CDR3 is built from 13 residues.

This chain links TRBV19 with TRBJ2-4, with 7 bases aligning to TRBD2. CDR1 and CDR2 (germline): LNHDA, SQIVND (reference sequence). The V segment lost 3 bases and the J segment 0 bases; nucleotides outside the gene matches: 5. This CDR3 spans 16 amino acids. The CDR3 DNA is TGTGCCAGTAGTATTGAGCGGGGACTAGCCAAAAACATTCAGTACTTC. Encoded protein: CASSIERGLAKNIQYF.

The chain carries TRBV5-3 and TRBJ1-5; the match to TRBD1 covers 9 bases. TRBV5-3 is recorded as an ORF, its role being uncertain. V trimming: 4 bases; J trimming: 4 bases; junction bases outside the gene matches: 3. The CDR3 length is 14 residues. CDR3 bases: TGTGCCAGAAGCCGCGGGACAGGGAATCAGCCCCAGCATTTT. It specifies CARSRGTGNQPQHF.

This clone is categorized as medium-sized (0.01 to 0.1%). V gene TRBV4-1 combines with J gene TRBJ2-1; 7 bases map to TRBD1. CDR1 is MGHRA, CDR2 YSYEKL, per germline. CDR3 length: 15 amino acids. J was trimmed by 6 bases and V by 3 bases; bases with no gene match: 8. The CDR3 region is CASSHPQQGRNEQFF. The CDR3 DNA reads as TGCGCCAGCAGCCACCCCCAACAGGGGCGCAATGAGCAGTTCTTC.